The 9 T cell receptor beta chains reported below all come from one sample, sequenced in a study of T cells after yellow fever vaccination. In TCRdb, the 5' RACE reads were re-called with MiXCR into one record per CDR3 protein. The sample shows about 510,000 distinct CDR3 sequences, roughly 22% of them seen only once. The material sequenced was PBMCs, taken 21 days after the first yellow fever vaccination. The receptors come from a man between 18 and 35 years old who received the YFV17D yellow fever vaccine.

This clonotype came up a few times. V usage is TRBV7-9 and J usage is TRBJ2-1; perhaps D is TRBD1 or TRBD2 (6 bases each). The germline CDR1 and CDR2 sequences are SEHNR and FQNEAQ (reference sequence). The CDR3 extends over 14 amino acids. Deletions cut 3 bases from V and 10 bases from J, with 16 bases between. DNA of the CDR3: TGTGCCAGCAGCTTTAGGGGGGCCCTACCCGAGCAGTTCTTC. Translated: CASSFRGALPEQFF.

This clonotype was detected ten times or more. The V and J genes are TRBV5-1 and TRBJ2-7; D not certain. The germline V gene encodes CDR1 SGHRS and CDR2 YFSETQ. CDR3 size: 14 residues. The ends were cut back, 2 bases at V and 6 bases at J, with 15 bases in the middle. Here the CDR3 reads CASSLAIEFVEQYF. DNA for the CDR3: TGCGCCAGCAGCTTAGCCATCGAGTTCGTCGAGCAGTACTTC.

This clonotype was seen at least ten times. This CDR3 is CASIPAGQSYEQYF. DNA for the CDR3: TGTGCCAGCATCCCTGCTGGGCAGTCCTACGAGCAGTACTTC. The chain combines TRBV12-3 or TRBV12-4 with TRBJ2-7; D is ambiguous. The CDR3 runs to 14 residues. Between the trimmed V and J ends, which lost 7 bases and 1 base, there was a span of 14 bases.

This clonotype was seen more than once but under ten times. V gene TRBV7-3 combines with J gene TRBJ1-6; a possible D gene is TRBD1 (5 bases). Deletions cut 2 bases from V and 2 bases from J, with 16 bases between. The CDR3 covers 18 residues. Germline V gives CDR1 SGHTA, CDR2 FQGTGA. CDR3 bases: TGTGCCAGCAGCTTAGCCTCGGAGGGGACCCCCTATAATTCACCCCTCCACTTT. It yields the protein CASSLASEGTPYNSPLHF. The full variable domain, in which reference TRBV7-3 and TRBJ1-6 provide the parts outside the CDR3, is GAGVSQTPSNKVTEKGKYVELRCDPISGHTALYWYRQSLGQGPEFLIYFQGTGAADDSGLPNDRFFAVRPEGSVSTLKIQRTERGDSAVYLCASSLASEGTPYNSPLHFGNGTRLTVT.

A word on this clonotype: At one end the junction does not follow the germline gene, possibly because of a read error. The chain recombines TRBV3-1 with TRBJ2-1; TRBD1 or TRBD2 may be the D gene (5 bases each). Germline CDR1 is LGHDT and CDR2 is YNNKEL (reference sequence). CDR3 size: 15 residues. The CDR3 region has the DNA TGTGCCAGCTGCCAAACCCCGGGACCCGGCGATGAGCAGTTCTTC. This gives the protein CASCQTPGPGDEQFF.

The chain recombines TRBV14 with TRBJ2-7, with 8 bases identical to TRBD1. The V gene's germline CDR1 is SGHDN and CDR2 FVKESK. The V gene end was trimmed by 2 bases and the J gene end by 1 base; junction bases not matched to a gene: 4. This CDR3 is 15 amino acids long. The CDR3 loop reads CASSQRRQGSYEQYV. CDR3 coding DNA: TGTGCCAGCAGCCAACGCAGACAGGGGTCCTACGAGCAGTACGTC.

This clonotype was observed many times. The rearrangement uses TRBV5-5 and TRBJ2-3; no clear D gene. CDR1 is SGHKS and CDR2 is YYEKEE in the germline V gene (reference sequence). This CDR3 has 14 residues. Trimming stripped 3 bases from V and 0 bases from J, with 8 bases between. CDR3 sequence: CASSSDGSTDTQYF. In DNA, the CDR3 is TGTGCCAGCAGCTCGGACGGTAGCACAGATACGCAGTATTTT.

The rearrangement uses TRBV7-2 and TRBJ2-3; the D is unclear. The length of the CDR3 is 13 residues. With 3 bases removed from V and 6 bases from J, the gap between germline ends came to 10 bases. Germline V gives CDR1 SGHTA, CDR2 FQGNSA. The CDR3 spells CASSFLEADTQYF. The CDR3 DNA reads as TGTGCCAGCAGCTTCCTTGAGGCCGATACGCAGTATTTT.

This clonotype turned up a few times. CDR3 sequence reads: CASSVTGADEQYF. In DNA form, the CDR3 reads TGTGCCAGCAGCGTAACAGGGGCCGACGAGCAGTACTTC. The rearrangement uses TRBV11-1 and TRBJ2-7, with TRBD1 matching 7 bases. The CDR3 runs to 13 residues. With 5 bases clipped from V and 5 bases from J, the junction kept 6 bases outside the gene matches. In germline, CDR1 is SGHAT, CDR2 FQDESV (reference sequence).